This T cell receptor (beta chain) is drawn from a study of shared clonotypes between healthy human individuals (dated by TCRdb to 2020 to 2021). About the investigation overall: A couple of women and three men aged 18 to 49 years were included in the cohort. Leukapheresis yielded between about 0.85 and 9 billion PBMCs per donor. To estimate repertoire size and how much clonotypes are shared between individuals, the study performed deep sequencing of blood TCR repertoires from a few healthy adults. To increase sequencing depth and limit assay-specific biases, different laboratories used diverse techniques to prepare libraries and sequence TCR repertoires. For each donor, CD4 naive and CD4 memory were each given three plates, CD8 naive was given two plates, and CD8 memory was given one plate.

Paper-wide results and their limitations: Sharing across a few donors was observed for approximately 4.6% of naive CD4, 3% to 3.5% of naive CD8, roughly 2.4% of memory CD4, and 0.4% of memory CD8 clonotypes. Compared with non-shared clonotypes, clonotypes shared by all four sorted-subset donors had higher generation probabilities. Sampling was limited to blood, and TCR repertoires in tissue likely differ from TCR repertoires in blood. Even with the large sequencing depth, rarefaction of the sorted-subset datasets indicated that sequencing was incomplete. The small number of donors limited the genetic and exposure-history diversity represented. Larger estimated clonotype richness was generally found for naive subsets than for memory subsets. Pairwise subsampling indicated that sequencing depth was expected to affect the degree of clonotype sharing among donors.

CD8 naive samples were obtained by positive selection for CCR7 among CD45RO-negative cells, yielding a CD45RA+CCR7+ population from which TemRA cells were excluded. Healthy HIV-negative adults with no recently reported acute infections or vaccinations were included as donors. All donors were Caucasian adults living in Nashville, Tennessee, USA. Blood was obtained by leukapheresis, after which PBMCs were separated by Ficoll-Histopaque density gradient centrifugation and cryopreserved in liquid nitrogen vapor phase. Purity and quantity of every magnetically sorted T cell population were checked by analytical flow cytometry. Genomic DNA was isolated from every sorted fraction and measured by UV absorbance on a Nanodrop 2000c. CDR1 and CDR2 were assigned from the germline V gene (reference sequence) as LNHDA and SQIVND. The CDR3 numbers 14 residues from cysteine through phenylalanine. Only the CDR3 region is kept as DNA, spanning 42 bases read in frame from base 1. V is trimmed back by 7 bases and J by 3 bases, and the junction contains 8 bases that no gene match accounts for.

As concerns this clone: This receptor's antigen is unknown. No clone much larger than this one lies a single base away; base qualities are absent.

Using the deep immunoSEQ assay, TCR CDR3 regions were amplified from genomic DNA by multiplex PCR. Extracted genomic DNA from each cell subset was spread evenly across all wells of several immunoSEQ 96-well plates, with each plate serving as a replicate. For sorted subsets, about 200 ng genomic DNA, equal to 25,000 to 35,000 T cell genomes, was loaded into each replicate PCR. Purified libraries were quantified with a Qubit 3.0 fluorometer, sized on a Bioanalyzer 2100, and re-quantified with the KAPA Library Quantification kit. Each immunoSEQ 96-well plate was sequenced on its own single-read 150-cycle Illumina NextSeq 550 flow cell. The authors' analysis ran thus. Because the immunoSEQ output included only junctional sequences and no quality scores, the filtering could not be the same as the filtering used for full-length reads. Sequences were annotated with PyIR, a Python wrapper for IgBLAST v1.9, and V/J genes and CDR3 were assigned using IMGT germline references. Reads were removed for weak V/J assignments (E-value above 1e-6), missing CDR3, stop codons, out-of-frame junctions, or ambiguous translated residues. V3J clonotypes were defined as sequences sharing the same inferred V gene, J gene, and CDR3 amino acid sequence. Percentage overlap between repertoires was calculated by dividing the number of shared unique clonotypes by the size of the smaller repertoire. Richness of each repertoire was evaluated using RTK rarefaction, the Chao1 estimator, and Recon v2.1 estimates of unobserved clonotypes. OLGA was used to compute generation probabilities for all TCRbeta clonotypes that the gDNA method yielded from a few donors. What TCRdb holds here is the immuneACCESS table cut down to in-frame rearrangements. Part of the clones is not present; checked against another copy, under half of the missing clones reflect an unresolved V gene, and the others are unexplained. The DNA was the basis for D and trimming; V, J and clone size are from that table. In all, the sample holds some 2 million clones, and less than 95% of those were seen once. The ten largest clones take up 1% to 1.3% of the sample.

The clonotype originates from a man aged 18 to 35 in good health. The sample comprised naive CD8+ T cells sorted from blood. Per the publication, the cell subset or site label means: CD45RA+CCR7+. The V and J segments used are TRBV19 and TRBJ1-2, and TRBD1 aligns with 7 junction nucleotides. This receptor carries the CDR3 CASNGQEDYYGYTF. The DNA reads as follows: TGTGCCAGTAACGGACAGGAGGACTACTATGGCTACACCTTC. The full variable domain, completed from the reference TRBV19 and TRBJ1-2 proteins outside the CDR3, reads DGGITQSPKYLFRKEGQNVTLSCEQNLNHDAMYWYRQDPGQGLRLIYYSQIVNDFQKGDIAEGYSVSREKKESFPLTVTSAQKNPTAFYLCASNGQEDYYGYTFGSGTRLTVV.